This T cell receptor (beta chain) was documented in a study of CD8 T cells in ankylosing spondylitis. On this clonotype itself: What it recognizes is unknown.

In germline, CDR1 is DFQATT, CDR2 SNEGSKA (reference sequence). Losses at the gene ends were 6 bases for V and 6 bases for J; bases not matched to a gene: 4. This CDR3 spans 13 amino acids. Quantitative 5'-RACE was performed with molecular barcodes, and it yielded the TCR beta libraries. MiXCR, run by TCRdb on the 5' RACE reads, gives a single entry per CDR3 protein. Counted here are approximately 260,000 distinct CDR3 sequences, 15% to 20% occurring once; the ten biggest clones make up about a third. Study-wide points: Within matched ankylosing spondylitis synovial fluid, disease-linked clones were reportedly significantly enriched. Researchers report that disease-linked clones proved CD8+ and relatively rare in peripheral blood. There was a TCR beta motif, made of eight highly homologous variants, that appeared characteristic of ankylosing spondylitis blood.

The sequenced material came from blood, either unsorted or a sorted T cell fraction (not recorded which). The V and J genes are TRBV20-1 and TRBJ2-1; 11 nucleotides match TRBD2. This clonotype was obtained from a male donor with ankylosing spondylitis or in good health (not recorded which). CDR3 region: CSARLAGLNEQFF. The CDR3 DNA reads TGCAGTGCACGACTAGCGGGACTCAATGAGCAGTTCTTC.